Listed here are 5 T cell receptor beta chains from one sample, sequenced in a study of T cells in localized non-small cell lung cancer. Data came from immunoSEQ multiplex PCR; TCRdb stores just in-frame clones and leaves some out. This sample has 25,000 to 35,000 clones; 89% occur once, and the top ten carry 10% to 13%. The material sequenced was peripheral blood, taken before any cancer treatment. These receptors came from a woman aged 40-70 years with stage I lung adenocarcinoma.

Written as DNA, the CDR3 is TGTGCCAGCACTAGCGCCTACGAGCAGTACTTC. It translates to CASTSAYEQYF. J is TRBJ2-7 and V is TRBV7-8, with a weak D call TRBD2 (6 bases). CDR3 length: 11 amino acids. Between the trimmed V and J ends, which lost 7 bases and 2 bases, there was a span of 6 bases. CDR1 and CDR2 from the germline V gene are SGHVS and FQNEAQ.

Points on this clone: Different DNA sequences within this sample yield the same CDR3. CDR3 sequence: CASSFGGADGYTF. The CDR3 DNA is TGCGCCAGCAGCTTCGGGGGCGCGGATGGCTACACCTTC. The V gene is TRBV5-1, the J gene TRBJ1-2, with D possibly TRBD1 on 6 matching bases. CDR1 is SGHRS and CDR2 is YFSETQ in the germline V gene. This CDR3 is built from 13 residues. The V end lost 2 bases, the J end lost 6 bases, and 11 bases lay between the germline ends.

This clone has just one count. The chain employs TRBV30 and TRBJ1-1; D uncertain. The CDR3 extends over 13 amino acids. Germline CDR1 is GTSNPN and CDR2 is SVGIG (reference sequence). V lost 5 bases and J lost 0, with 10 bases in between. Here the CDR3 DNA reads TGTGCCTGGGAGGCCGGGGTGAACACTGAAGCTTTCTTT. This translates into CAWEAGVNTEAFF.

The rearrangement links TRBV28 to TRBJ2-2; D not certain. The V end lost 5 bases, the J end lost 1 base, and 5 bases lay between the germline ends. The CDR3 covers 13 residues. Germline V gene lookup returns CDR1 MDHEN and CDR2 SYDVKM. The DNA for the CDR3 is TGTGCCAGCAGTGGGCGGAACACCGGGGAGCTGTTTTTT. Translating it yields CASSGRNTGELFF.

The chain carries TRBV9 and TRBJ2-6, with D hard to call. Germline values: CDR1 SGDLS, CDR2 YYNGEE. Between the trimmed V and J ends, which lost 1 base and 0 bases, there was a span of 11 bases. The CDR3 runs to 17 residues. The CDR3 sequence is CASSVSQTFSGANVLTF. CDR3 DNA: TGTGCCAGCAGCGTAAGCCAGACATTCTCTGGGGCCAACGTCCTGACTTTC.